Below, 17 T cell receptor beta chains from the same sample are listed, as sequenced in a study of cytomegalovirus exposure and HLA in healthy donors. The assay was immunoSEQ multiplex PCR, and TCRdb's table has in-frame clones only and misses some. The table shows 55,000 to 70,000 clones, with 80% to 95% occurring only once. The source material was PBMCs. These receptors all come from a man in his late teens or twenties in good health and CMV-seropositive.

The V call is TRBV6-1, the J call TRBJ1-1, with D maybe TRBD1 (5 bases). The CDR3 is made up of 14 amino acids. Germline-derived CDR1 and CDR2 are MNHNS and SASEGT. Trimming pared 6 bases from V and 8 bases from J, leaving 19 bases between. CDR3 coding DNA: TGTGCCAGCAGCCCCTATGGGGAGGGGTGGGAAGCTTTCTTT. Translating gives CASSPYGEGWEAFF.

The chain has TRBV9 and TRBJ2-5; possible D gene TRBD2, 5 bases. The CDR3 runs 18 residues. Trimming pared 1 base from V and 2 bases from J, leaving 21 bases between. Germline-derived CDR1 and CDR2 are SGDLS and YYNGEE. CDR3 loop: CASSVPRDLTGGQETQYF. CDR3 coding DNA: TGTGCCAGCAGCGTACCCCGAGACTTAACTGGCGGGCAAGAGACCCAGTACTTC.

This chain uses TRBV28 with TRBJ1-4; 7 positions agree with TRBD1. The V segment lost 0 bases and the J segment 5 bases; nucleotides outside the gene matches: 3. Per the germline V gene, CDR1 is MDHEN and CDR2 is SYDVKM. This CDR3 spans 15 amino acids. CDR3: CASSLWQGENEKLFF. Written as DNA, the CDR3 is TGTGCCAGCAGTTTATGGCAGGGGGAAAATGAAAAACTGTTTTTT.

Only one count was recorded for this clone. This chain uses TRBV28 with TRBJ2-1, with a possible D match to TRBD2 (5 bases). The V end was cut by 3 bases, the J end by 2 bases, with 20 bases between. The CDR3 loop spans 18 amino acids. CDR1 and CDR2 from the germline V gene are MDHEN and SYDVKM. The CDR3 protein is CASSFLIGLSGTYNEQFF. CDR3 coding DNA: TGTGCCAGCAGTTTTCTAATAGGGCTGAGCGGAACCTACAATGAGCAGTTCTTC.

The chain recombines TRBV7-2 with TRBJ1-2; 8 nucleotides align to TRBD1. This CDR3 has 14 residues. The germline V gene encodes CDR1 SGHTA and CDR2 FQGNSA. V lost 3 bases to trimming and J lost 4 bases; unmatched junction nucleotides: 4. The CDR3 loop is CASSFLGQGYGYTF. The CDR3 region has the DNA TGTGCCAGCAGCTTCCTTGGACAGGGCTATGGCTACACCTTC.

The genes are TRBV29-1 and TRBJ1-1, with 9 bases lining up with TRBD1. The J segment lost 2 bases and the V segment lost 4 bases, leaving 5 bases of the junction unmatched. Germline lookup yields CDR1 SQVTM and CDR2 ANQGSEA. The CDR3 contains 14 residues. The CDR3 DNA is TGCAGCGTTGTGGACAGGGGTAGAAACACTGAAGCTTTCTTT. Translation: CSVVDRGRNTEAFF.

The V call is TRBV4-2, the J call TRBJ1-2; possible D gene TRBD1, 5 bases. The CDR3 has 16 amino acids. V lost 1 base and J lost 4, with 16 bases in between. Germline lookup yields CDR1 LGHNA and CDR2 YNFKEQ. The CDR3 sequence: CASSQGAGVRAYGYTF. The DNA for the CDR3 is TGTGCCAGCAGCCAAGGGGCGGGGGTTAGAGCCTATGGCTACACCTTC.

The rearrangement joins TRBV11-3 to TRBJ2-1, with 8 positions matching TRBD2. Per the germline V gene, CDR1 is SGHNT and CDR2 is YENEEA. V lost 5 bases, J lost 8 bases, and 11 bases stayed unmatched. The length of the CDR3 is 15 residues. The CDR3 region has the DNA TGTGCCAGCAGCCCCGTGGAGCGGGAGATACATGAGCAGTTCTTC. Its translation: CASSPVEREIHEQFF.

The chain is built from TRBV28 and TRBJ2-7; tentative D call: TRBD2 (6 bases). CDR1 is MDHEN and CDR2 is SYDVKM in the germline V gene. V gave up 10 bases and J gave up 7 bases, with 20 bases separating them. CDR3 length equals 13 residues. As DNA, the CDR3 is TGTGCCACTCGGTCGGGTCGGGAGAGGGAGCAGTACTTC. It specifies CATRSGREREQYF.

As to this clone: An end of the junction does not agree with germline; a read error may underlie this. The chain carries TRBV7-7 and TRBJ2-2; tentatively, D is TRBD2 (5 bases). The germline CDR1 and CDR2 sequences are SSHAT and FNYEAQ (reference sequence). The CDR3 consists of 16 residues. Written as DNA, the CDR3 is TGTGCTAGCAGCCCCCACCCTTCGAGGGAGACCGGGGAGCTGTTTTTT. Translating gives CASSPHPSRETGELFF.

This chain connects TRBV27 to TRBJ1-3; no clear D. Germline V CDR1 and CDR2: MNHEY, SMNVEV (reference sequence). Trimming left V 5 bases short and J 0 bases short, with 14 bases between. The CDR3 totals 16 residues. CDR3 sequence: CASSPGGVPSGNTIYF. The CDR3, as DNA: TGTGCCAGCAGTCCCGGCGGGGTGCCCTCTGGAAACACCATATATTTT.

The CDR3 protein is CASSAGQMNEQFF. In DNA form, the CDR3 reads TGCGCCAGCAGTGCCGGACAGATGAATGAGCAGTTCTTC. V usage is TRBV10-1 and J usage is TRBJ2-1; D may be TRBD1 (6 bases). The CDR3 loop spans 13 amino acids. CDR1 and CDR2 (germline): WNHNN, SYGVQD (reference sequence). V was pared by 4 bases and J by 7 bases, with 11 bases between.

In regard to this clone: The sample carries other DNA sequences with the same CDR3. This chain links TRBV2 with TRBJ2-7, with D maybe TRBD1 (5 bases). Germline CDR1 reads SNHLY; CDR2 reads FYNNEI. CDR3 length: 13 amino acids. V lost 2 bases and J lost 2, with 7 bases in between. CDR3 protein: CASSEQGPYEQYF. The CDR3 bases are TGTGCCAGCAGTGAACAGGGCCCCTACGAGCAGTACTTC.

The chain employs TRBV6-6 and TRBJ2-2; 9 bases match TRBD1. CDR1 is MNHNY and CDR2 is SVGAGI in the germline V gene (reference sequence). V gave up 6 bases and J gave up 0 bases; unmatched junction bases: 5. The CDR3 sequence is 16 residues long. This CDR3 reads CASSRRQGANTGELFF. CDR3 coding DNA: TGTGCCAGCAGCCGTCGACAGGGGGCGAACACCGGGGAGCTGTTTTTT.

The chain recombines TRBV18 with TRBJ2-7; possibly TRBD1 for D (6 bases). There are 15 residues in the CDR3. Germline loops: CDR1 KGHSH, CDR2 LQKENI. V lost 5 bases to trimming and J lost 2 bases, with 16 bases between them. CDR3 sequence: CASSSGRPGAYEQYF. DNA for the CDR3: TGTGCCAGCTCATCCGGGCGGCCAGGGGCCTACGAGCAGTACTTC.

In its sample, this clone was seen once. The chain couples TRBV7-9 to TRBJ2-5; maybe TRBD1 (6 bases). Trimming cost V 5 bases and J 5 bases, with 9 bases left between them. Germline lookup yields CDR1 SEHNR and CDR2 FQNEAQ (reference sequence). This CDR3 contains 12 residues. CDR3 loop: CASSQGLETQYF. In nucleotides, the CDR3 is TGTGCCAGCAGCCAGGGGCTTGAGACCCAGTACTTC.

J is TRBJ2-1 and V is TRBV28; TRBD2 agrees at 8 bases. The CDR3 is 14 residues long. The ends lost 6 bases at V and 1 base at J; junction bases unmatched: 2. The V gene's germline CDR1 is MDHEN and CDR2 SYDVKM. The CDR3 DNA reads TGTGCCAGCAGACCTAGCGGGTCCTACAATGAGCAGTTCTTC. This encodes CASRPSGSYNEQFF.